This TCR beta chain originates from a study of monozygotic twins with inflammatory bowel disease. TCRdb reprocessed the 5' RACE reads and keeps a single row for each CDR3 protein, giving no DNA. Listed are 200,000 to 250,000 distinct CDR3 sequences; 7.7% falls within the top ten. CDR1 and CDR2 (germline): DFQATT, SNEGSKA (reference sequence). The CDR3 contains 14 residues. The sample taken for sequencing was blood. The chain has TRBV20-1 and TRBJ2-5; TCRdb's D call, TRBD1, is unchecked because there is no DNA. This TCR came from a human donor with ulcerative colitis or Crohn's disease, or a healthy co-twin of an affected twin (not recorded which). CDR3 in amino acids: CSASHRAAQETQYF.